This T cell receptor beta chain was captured in a study of regulatory T cells in long-lasting Graves disease (dated by TCRdb to about 2021). Regarding the study in general: Persistent Graves' disease meant more than 5 years of antithyroid drug treatment with TSH receptor autoantibodies that stayed positive. Patients with persistent Graves' disease were compared with patients with newly diagnosed Graves' disease using TCR sequencing and RNA sequencing of peripheral blood. The study was registered as a clinical trial and conducted in China. A total of around 33 samples were covered by TCR sequencing, comprising about 13 persistent and roughly 20 newly diagnosed Graves' disease patients. On average, persistent Graves' disease patients in the clinical cohort had been on antithyroid drugs for about 9.7 years.

Findings and caveats that apply to the study as a whole: Only peripheral blood was studied, because thyroid tissue, the primary lesion, was inaccessible. Sequencing and analysis were limited to the TCR beta chain. A larger number of public clonotypes was shared among persistent patients (fewer than 3,000) than among newly diagnosed patients (around 970). Compared with newly diagnosed patients, persistent Graves' disease patients had lower TCR Shannon entropy and fewer highly expanded clones, which suggests clonal expansion. As a limitation, the authors acknowledged that the small sample size may reduce accuracy.

The library was produced with multiplex PCR. The instrument was an Illumina HiSeq 4000. iRepertoire HTBI primers and Arm-PCR amplification of CDR3 regions were used to construct TCR beta libraries. Gel purification was performed on PCR products prior to sequencing. From the authors' description of their analysis: Gene usage analysis of CDR3 amino acid clonotypes used the 60 to 80 TRBV and 11 to 15 TRBJ segments found across samples. COPE and FqMerger were used to merge filtered high-quality paired reads into contigs. BLAST was used to align contigs to IMGT TRBV, TRBD and TRBJ reference genes, and CDR3 was defined according to IMGT. Clonotypes above 0.1% frequency were classified as highly expanded clones. Shannon entropy served as the measure of repertoire diversity, while the Gini coefficient captured V-J evenness. Public clonotypes were defined as clonotypes shared by more than one individual. TCRdb reprocessing: public reads trimmed at Q25 with fastp, clones called with MiXCR, in-frame beta chains kept. Every CDR3 protein is listed once, alongside the most common genes and DNA of its rows. TCRdb, not the original authors, processed these V and J calls. This sample is represented by 350,000 to 450,000 distinct CDR3 sequences; roughly 25% of them were singletons. Clones ranked in the top ten supply less than 30% of the sample.

Notes on this clonotype: The target of this receptor is not known. No base qualities exist here, and no much larger clone lies one base off it.

This specimen's time point label, per the study, means: persistent/refractory GD, antithyroid drugs over 5 years with positive TRAb. For both TCR sequencing and RNA sequencing, RNA was extracted from PBMCs using TRIzol. The diagnosis of Graves' disease was made according to American Thyroid Association guidelines. Patients for the study were recruited at an endocrinology department in Xi'an, China. Each patient gave approximately 10 milliliters of peripheral blood, collected in an EDTA anticoagulant tube. PBMCs were isolated by Ficoll Paque Plus density gradient separation without further T cell sorting. RNA quality was checked with an Agilent 2100 Bioanalyzer and agarose gel, and concentration with a NanoDrop 2000. The input for sequencing was peripheral blood mononuclear cells (PBMCs), taken when the disease was refractory, from a patient treated with antithyroid drugs. The TCR comes from a woman in her thirties or forties with Graves disease. Donor details come from another sample of the same person, matched by shared clones.

The bases are TGTGCCAGCAGCGGGACAGCGGCGGACTATGGCTACACCTTC. Protein translation: CASSGTAADYGYTF. The chain employs TRBV9 and TRBJ1-2; the best D guess is TRBD1, with 6 bases matching. Trimming at the junction amounts to 3 bases on V and 3 bases on J, and the germline ends lie 12 bases apart. CDR1 and CDR2, looked up from the germline V gene, are SGDLS and YYNGEE. The CDR3 has 14 amino acids, counting the end cysteine and phenylalanine. Only the CDR3 region is kept as DNA, spanning 42 bases read in frame from base 1.